This TCR beta chain is drawn from a study of cytomegalovirus exposure and HLA in healthy donors. Produced via immunoSEQ multiplex PCR; TCRdb's table is partial and in-frame only. Of roughly 150,000 clones listed, approximately 82% are singletons. Whole-study findings and limits: The study designated 160 or so TCR beta chains cytomegalovirus-associated.

As for this clone: Its specificity is unknown.

Sequenced material: PBMCs. This TCR was recovered from a man aged 30 to 39 in good health and CMV-seropositive.

The CDR3 DNA reads TGTGCCAGCAGTGAGAGGGAGGGAACCGGGGAGCTGTTTTTT. Amino acids: CASSEREGTGELFF. The chain combines TRBV2 with TRBJ2-2; 7 bases map to TRBD2. CDR1 is SNHLY, CDR2 FYNNEI, per germline. V shed 3 bases and J 5 bases; nucleotides not matched to a gene: 3. This CDR3 is 14 amino acids long.